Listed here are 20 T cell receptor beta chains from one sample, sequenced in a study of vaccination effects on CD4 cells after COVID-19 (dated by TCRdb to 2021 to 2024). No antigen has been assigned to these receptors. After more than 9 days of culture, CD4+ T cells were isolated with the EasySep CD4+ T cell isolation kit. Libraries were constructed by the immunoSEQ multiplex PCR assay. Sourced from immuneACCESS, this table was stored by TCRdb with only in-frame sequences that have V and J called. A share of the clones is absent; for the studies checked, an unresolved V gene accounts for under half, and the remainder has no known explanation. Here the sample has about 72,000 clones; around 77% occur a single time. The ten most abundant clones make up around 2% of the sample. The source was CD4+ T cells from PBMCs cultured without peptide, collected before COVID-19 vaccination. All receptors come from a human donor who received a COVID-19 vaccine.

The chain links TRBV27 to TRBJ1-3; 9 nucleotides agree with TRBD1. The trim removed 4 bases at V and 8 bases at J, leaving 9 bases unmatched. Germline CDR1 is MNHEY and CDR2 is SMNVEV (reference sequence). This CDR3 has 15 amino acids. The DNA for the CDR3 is TGTGCCAGCAGTTCGGACAGGGGTTTGGTGGACACCATATATTTT. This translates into CASSSDRGLVDTIYF.

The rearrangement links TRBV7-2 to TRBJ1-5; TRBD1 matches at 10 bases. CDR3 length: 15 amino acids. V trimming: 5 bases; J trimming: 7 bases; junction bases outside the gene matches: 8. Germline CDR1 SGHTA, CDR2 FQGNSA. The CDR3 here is CASSQKGTGVQPQHF. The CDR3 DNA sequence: TGTGCCAGCAGCCAAAAGGGGACAGGGGTCCAGCCCCAGCATTTT. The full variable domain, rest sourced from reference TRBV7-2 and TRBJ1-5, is GAGVSQSPSNKVTEKGKDVELRCDPISGHTALYWYRQSLGQGLEFLIYFQGNSAPDKSGLPSDRFSAERTGGSVSTLTIQRTQQEDSAVYLCASSQKGTGVQPQHFGDGTRLSIL.

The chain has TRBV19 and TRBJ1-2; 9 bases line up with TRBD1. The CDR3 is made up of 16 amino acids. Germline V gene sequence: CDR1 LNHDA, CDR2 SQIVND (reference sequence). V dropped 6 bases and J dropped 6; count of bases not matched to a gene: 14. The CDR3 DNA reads TGTGCCAGTAGCTCAATCGATACACAGGGGGCGCATGGCTACACCTTC. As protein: CASSSIDTQGAHGYTF.

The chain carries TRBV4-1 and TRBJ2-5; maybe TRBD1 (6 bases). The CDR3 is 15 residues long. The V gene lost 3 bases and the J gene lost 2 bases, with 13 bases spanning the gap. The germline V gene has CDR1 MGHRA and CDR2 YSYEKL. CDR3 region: CASSQSRGYQETQYF. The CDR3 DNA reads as TGCGCCAGCAGCCAGAGCAGGGGTTATCAAGAGACCCAGTACTTC.

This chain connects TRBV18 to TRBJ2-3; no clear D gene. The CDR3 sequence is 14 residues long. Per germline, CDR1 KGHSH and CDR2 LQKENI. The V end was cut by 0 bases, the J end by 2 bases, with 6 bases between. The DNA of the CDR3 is TGTGCCAGCTCACCACCAGTAGTCACAGATACGCAGTATTTT. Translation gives CASSPPVVTDTQYF. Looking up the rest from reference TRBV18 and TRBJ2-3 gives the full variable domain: NAGVMQNPRHLVRRRGQEARLRCSPMKGHSHVYWYRQLPEEGLKFMVYLQKENIIDESGMPKERFSAEFPKEGPSILRIQQVVRGDSAAYFCASSPPVVTDTQYFGPGTRLTVL.

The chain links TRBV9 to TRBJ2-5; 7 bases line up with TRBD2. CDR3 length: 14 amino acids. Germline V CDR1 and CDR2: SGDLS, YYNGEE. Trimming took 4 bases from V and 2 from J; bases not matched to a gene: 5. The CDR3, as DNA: TGTGCCAGCAGCCTCTACGGGGGGCAAGAGACCCAGTACTTC. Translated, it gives CASSLYGGQETQYF.

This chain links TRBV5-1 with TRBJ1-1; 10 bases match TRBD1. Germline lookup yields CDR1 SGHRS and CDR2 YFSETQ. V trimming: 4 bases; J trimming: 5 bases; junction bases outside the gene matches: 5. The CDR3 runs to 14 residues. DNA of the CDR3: TGCGCCAGCAGCCAGAGGACAGGGGGGACTGAAGCTTTCTTT. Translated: CASSQRTGGTEAFF.

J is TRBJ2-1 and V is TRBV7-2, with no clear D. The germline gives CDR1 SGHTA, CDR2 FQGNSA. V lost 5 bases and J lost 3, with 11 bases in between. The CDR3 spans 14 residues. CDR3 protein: CASSIRTNYNEQFF. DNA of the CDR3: TGTGCCAGCAGCATCCGGACGAACTACAATGAGCAGTTCTTC.

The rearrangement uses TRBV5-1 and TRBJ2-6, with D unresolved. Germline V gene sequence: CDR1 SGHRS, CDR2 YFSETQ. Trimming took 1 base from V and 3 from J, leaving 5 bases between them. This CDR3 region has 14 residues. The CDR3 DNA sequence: TGCGCCAGCAGCTTGTATGGTGGGGCCAACGTCCTGACTTTC. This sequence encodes CASSLYGGANVLTF.

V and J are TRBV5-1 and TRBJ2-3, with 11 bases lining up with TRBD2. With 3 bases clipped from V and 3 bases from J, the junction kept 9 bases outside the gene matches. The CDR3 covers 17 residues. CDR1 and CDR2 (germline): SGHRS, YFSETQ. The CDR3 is CASSSDPSSGGTDTQYF. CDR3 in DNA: TGCGCCAGCAGCTCCGACCCATCTAGCGGGGGGACAGATACGCAGTATTTT.

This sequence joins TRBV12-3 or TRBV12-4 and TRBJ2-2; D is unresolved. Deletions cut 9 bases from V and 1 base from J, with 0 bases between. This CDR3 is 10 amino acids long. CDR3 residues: CARNTGELFF. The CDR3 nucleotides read TGTGCCAGGAACACCGGGGAGCTGTTTTTT.

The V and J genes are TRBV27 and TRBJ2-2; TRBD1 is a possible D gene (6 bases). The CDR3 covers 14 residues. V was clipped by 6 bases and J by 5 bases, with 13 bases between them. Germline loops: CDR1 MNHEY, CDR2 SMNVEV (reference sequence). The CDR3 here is CASSRGSGTGELFF. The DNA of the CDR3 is TGTGCCAGCAGCAGGGGCTCCGGAACCGGGGAGCTGTTTTTT.

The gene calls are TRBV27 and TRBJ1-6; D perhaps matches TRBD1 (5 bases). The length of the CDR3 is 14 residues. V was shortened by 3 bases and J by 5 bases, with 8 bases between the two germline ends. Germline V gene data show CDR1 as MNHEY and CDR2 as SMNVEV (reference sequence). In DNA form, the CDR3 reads TGTGCCAGCAGTTTTAGGACACATAATTCACCCCTCCACTTT. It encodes CASSFRTHNSPLHF.

This chain's CDR3 is CSVTGQILSGEQFF. Written as DNA, the CDR3 is TGCAGCGTGACGGGGCAGATTCTCAGTGGTGAGCAGTTCTTC. The V gene is TRBV29-1, the J gene TRBJ2-1; D is possibly TRBD1 or TRBD2 (5 bases each). Per germline, CDR1 SQVTM and CDR2 ANQGSEA. Trimming stripped 6 bases from V and 9 bases from J, with 21 bases between. CDR3 length: 14 residues.

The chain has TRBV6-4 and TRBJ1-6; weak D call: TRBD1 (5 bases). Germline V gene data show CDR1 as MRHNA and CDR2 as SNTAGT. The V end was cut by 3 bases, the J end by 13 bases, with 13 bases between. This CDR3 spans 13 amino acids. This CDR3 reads CASSEWQGSPLHF. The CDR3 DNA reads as TGTGCCAGCAGTGAATGGCAGGGTTCCCCCCTCCACTTT.

The CDR3 spells CASSLRVAQETQYF. In DNA, the CDR3 is TGCGCCAGCAGCTTGCGGGTGGCCCAAGAGACCCAGTACTTC. The V call is TRBV5-1, the J call TRBJ2-5, with D unresolved. Germline lookup yields CDR1 SGHRS and CDR2 YFSETQ. The V gene lost 1 base and the J gene lost 1 base, with 8 bases spanning the gap. The CDR3 contains 14 residues.

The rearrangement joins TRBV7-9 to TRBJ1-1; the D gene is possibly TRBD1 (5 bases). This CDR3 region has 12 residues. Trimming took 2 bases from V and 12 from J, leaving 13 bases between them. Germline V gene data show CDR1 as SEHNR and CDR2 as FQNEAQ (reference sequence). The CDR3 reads CASSLIGTQPFF. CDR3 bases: TGTGCCAGCAGCTTAATCGGGACTCAGCCTTTCTTT.

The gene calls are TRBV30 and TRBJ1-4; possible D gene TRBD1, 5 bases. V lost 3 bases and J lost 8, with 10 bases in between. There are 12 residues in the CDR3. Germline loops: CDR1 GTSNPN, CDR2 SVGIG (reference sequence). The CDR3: CAWRQGTEKLFF. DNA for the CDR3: TGTGCCTGGAGACAAGGGACGGAAAAACTGTTTTTT. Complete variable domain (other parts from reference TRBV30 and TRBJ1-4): SQTIHQWPATLVQPVGSPLSLECTVEGTSNPNLYWYRQAAGRGLQLLFYSVGIGQISSEVPQNLSASRPQDRQFILSSKKLLLSDSGFYLCAWRQGTEKLFFGSGTQLSVL.

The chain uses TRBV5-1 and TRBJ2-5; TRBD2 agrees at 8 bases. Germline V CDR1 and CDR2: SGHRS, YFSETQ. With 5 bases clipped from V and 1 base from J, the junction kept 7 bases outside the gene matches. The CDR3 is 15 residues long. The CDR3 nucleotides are TGCGCCAGCAGATTGACTAGCGTCTCCCAAGAGACCCAGTACTTC. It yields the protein CASRLTSVSQETQYF.

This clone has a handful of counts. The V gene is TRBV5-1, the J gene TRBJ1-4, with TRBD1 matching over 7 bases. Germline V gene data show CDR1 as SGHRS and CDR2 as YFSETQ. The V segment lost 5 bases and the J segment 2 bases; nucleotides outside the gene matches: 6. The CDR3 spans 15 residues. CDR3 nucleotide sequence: TGCGCCAGCAGGTTAATGACAGGGACTAATGAAAAACTGTTTTTT. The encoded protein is CASRLMTGTNEKLFF.